This TCR beta chain was observed in a study of a mutant IDH1 vaccine in newly diagnosed glioma. Across the study: Treated patients had a mean age of 40.4 years and an approximately 62% male, 37.5% female split. Study-level findings and limits: Alterations occurring in top peripheral T cell clonotypes seemed unrelated to pseudoprogression.

Sequencing was performed with immunoSEQ multiplex PCR; in TCRdb, only in-frame clones are kept and a portion is missing. This sample yields tens of thousands of clones, of which around 93% are seen a single time; less than 5% belongs to the top ten. This clone was observed a handful of times. Its antigen is unidentified. Per the germline V gene, CDR1 is SGHKS and CDR2 is YYEKEE (reference sequence). After removal of 0 bases from V and 10 bases from J, the junction contained 18 bases not matched to a gene. CDR3 length: 17 residues. Time point defined: week 23, last vaccination. With topical imiquimod, each dose of the vaccine consisted of 300 ug of mutant IDH1 20-mer peptide.

The TCR was taken from a man aged 50 to 60 with glioma. The sample here was PBMCs, taken from a glioma patient whose treatment included an IDH1 peptide vaccine. The chain combines TRBV5-5 with TRBJ2-7; TRBD1 aligns across 8 bases. The CDR3 spells CASSLARDRLNTLEQYF. The CDR3, as DNA: TGTGCCAGCAGCTTGGCGAGGGACAGGCTGAACACTCTTGAACAGTACTTC.